This TCR beta chain was observed in a study of cytomegalovirus exposure and HLA in healthy donors. The PCR made use of 60 Vbeta and 13 Jbeta primers. Measured with immunoSEQ multiplex PCR; TCRdb has only the in-frame clones, and not every one. The table lists about 210,000 clones, approximately 81% of them singletons. Germline V gives CDR1 MDHEN, CDR2 SYDVKM. Trimming shortened V by 1 base and J by 6 bases, and 13 bases separated the two germline ends. The CDR3 is 14 amino acids. V is TRBV28 and J is TRBJ2-7; the D gene is possibly TRBD2 (6 bases). Source material: PBMCs. This TCR was sampled from a man aged 25-45 years in good health and CMV-seronegative. Written as DNA, the CDR3 is TGTGCCAGCAGTTTATATACGGCGGGATTCGAGCAGTACTTC. It yields the protein CASSLYTAGFEQYF.